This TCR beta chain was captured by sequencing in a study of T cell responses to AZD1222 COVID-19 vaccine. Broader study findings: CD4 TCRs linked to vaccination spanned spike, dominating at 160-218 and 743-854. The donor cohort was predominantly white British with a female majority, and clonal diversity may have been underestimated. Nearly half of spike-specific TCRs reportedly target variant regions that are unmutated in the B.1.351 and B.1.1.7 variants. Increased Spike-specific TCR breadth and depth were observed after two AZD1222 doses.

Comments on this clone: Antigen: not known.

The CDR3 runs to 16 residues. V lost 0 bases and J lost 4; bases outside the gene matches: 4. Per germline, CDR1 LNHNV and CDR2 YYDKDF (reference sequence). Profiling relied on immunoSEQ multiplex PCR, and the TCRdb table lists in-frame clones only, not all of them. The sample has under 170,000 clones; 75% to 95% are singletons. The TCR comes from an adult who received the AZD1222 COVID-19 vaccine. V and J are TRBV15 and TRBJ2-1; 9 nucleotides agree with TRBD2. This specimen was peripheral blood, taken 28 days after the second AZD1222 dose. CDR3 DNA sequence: TGTGCCACCAGCAGAGAGGCTAGCGGGGTGTACAATGAGCAGTTCTTC. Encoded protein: CATSREASGVYNEQFF.